This T cell receptor (beta chain) was captured by sequencing in a study of T cells in Graves' hyperthyroidism and ophthalmopathy. RNA transcripts provided the source from which TCR beta CDR3 regions were amplified. Initially, a first-round RT-PCR of the TCR CDR3 employed the HTBI primer set. TCRdb called the multiplex PCR reads again in MiXCR, with one record for every CDR3 protein. The sample lists more than 300,000 distinct CDR3 sequences; approximately 18% were seen once. CDR1 is KGHDR, CDR2 SFDVKD, per germline. V dropped 1 base and J dropped 0; count of bases not matched to a gene: 2. This CDR3 spans 17 amino acids. In its sample, this clonotype was seen a few times.

Sequencing was carried out using blood. J is TRBJ2-6 and V is TRBV24-1; the match to TRBD1 covers 7 bases. This clonotype was obtained from a woman aged 25 to 39 with Graves' hyperthyroidism that later progressed to Graves' ophthalmopathy. The CDR3 here is CATSDLRQGSGANVLTF. CDR3 in DNA: TGTGCCACCAGTGATTTAAGACAGGGCTCTGGGGCCAACGTCCTGACTTTC.